The source of this T cell receptor beta chain is a study of vaccination and CD4 T cells after COVID-19. Across the study: Six males and four females, two of them Hispanic, were enrolled as convalescents.

Overall study results and limits: The authors studied relatively few convalescent patients and analyzed no early post-infection timepoints. Going from approximately 21 to 40, median SARS-CoV-2-reactive clonotypes did not rise significantly.

Note on this clonotype: Its specificity is unknown.

TCRdb used MiXCR to reprocess the PCR reads, holding one entry per CDR3 protein. The sample includes about 19,000 distinct CDR3 sequences, approximately 59% of them seen just once. CDR1 KGHDR and CDR2 SFDVKD come from the germline V gene. The CDR3 consists of 12 residues. V was pared by 9 bases and J by 6 bases, with 14 bases between. V and J are TRBV24-1 and TRBJ2-7; D assignment may be TRBD1 or TRBD2 (5 bases each). The sample consisted of CD4+ T cells from blood, taken before SARS-CoV-2 vaccination. The TCR comes from a human donor who had recovered from COVID-19. The chain's CDR3 is CATGTYAGEQYF. CDR3 sequence (DNA): TGTGCCACCGGGACCTATGCGGGCGAGCAGTACTTC.